The text below deals with one T cell receptor beta chain. This record comes from a study of T-cell memory formation after mild COVID-19. TCRdb re-called the 5' RACE reads through MiXCR, storing one row per CDR3 protein. Among over 150,000 distinct CDR3 sequences, about a fifth were seen once, and the ten largest hold under 25%. CDR1 SGHKS and CDR2 YYEKEE come from the germline V gene (reference sequence). This CDR3 comprises 15 residues. The ends were cut back, 1 base at V and 0 bases at J, with 10 bases in the middle. The chain has TRBV5-5 and TRBJ1-1; D not resolved. The receptor was isolated from an adult woman who had mild COVID-19 (a few samples of this study predate the infection). Cell type and time point are not known. What was sequenced was PBMCs or a T cell subset sorted from them (not recorded which). The CDR3 DNA reads TGTGCCAGCAGCTTGTCGGTACAGATGAACACTGAAGCTTTCTTT. Amino acid sequence: CASSLSVQMNTEAFF. The complete variable domain, with remaining parts taken from reference TRBV5-5 and TRBJ1-1, reads DAGVTQSPTHLIKTRGQQVTLRCSPISGHKSVSWYQQVLGQGPQFIFQYYEKEERGRGNFPDRFSARQFPNYSSELNVNALLLGDSALYLCASSLSVQMNTEAFFGQGTRLTVV.